This T cell receptor (beta chain) originates from a study of beta chain features in type 1 diabetes. Study-level points and caveats: A greater similarity of naive, central memory and Treg TCRB repertoires was seen among patients than among healthy donors.

The germline gives CDR1 DFQATT, CDR2 SNEGSKA (reference sequence). The CDR3 is made up of 11 amino acids. The ends were cut back, 3 bases at V and 10 bases at J, with 12 bases in the middle. Expressed TCRB transcripts were sequenced after all isolated RNA was converted to cDNA. Clones were sequenced by immunoSEQ multiplex PCR, and TCRdb holds only the in-frame ones, with some missing. The data show roughly 400,000 clones, about 15% seen once. This clone appeared a few times. Its matching antigen is unknown. The chain uses TRBV20-1 and TRBJ1-1; D gene uncertain. This TCR was sampled from a young man in good health. Sequenced: naive CD4+ T cells from blood. CDR3 region: CSARGRGLAFF. For the CDR3, the DNA is TGCAGTGCTAGGGGTAGAGGGCTAGCTTTCTTT.